Below are 24 T cell receptor beta chains sequenced from a single sample in a study of Ad26.COV2.S vaccination and SARS-CoV-2 variants. Method: immunoSEQ multiplex PCR; TCRdb's copy keeps in-frame clones and lacks some. The top ten hold roughly 3% of the sample, which has approximately 250,000 clones, roughly 89% seen once. Regarding treatment: around 19 received Ad26.COV2.S at low or high dose, single or two shots; about 5 received placebo; per-sample allocation not given. Specimens were obtained on day 63 following the first vaccine or placebo injection. The sequencing used peripheral blood, collected in a trial of Ad26.COV2.S vaccine versus placebo. These receptors originate from a person aged 18-65 years who received the Ad26.COV2.S COVID-19 vaccine or a placebo.

This chain joins TRBV7-9 and TRBJ1-2; 8 nucleotides agree with TRBD1. The junction had 6 bases not matched to a gene; V was cut back by 0 bases and J by 3 bases. Per germline, CDR1 SEHNR and CDR2 FQNEAQ (reference sequence). This CDR3 spans 16 amino acids. CDR3 bases: TGTGCCAGCAGCTTAGCGTACGGACAGGGAGACTATGGCTACACCTTC. Translation gives CASSLAYGQGDYGYTF.

Concerning this clone itself: The junction shows a germline mismatch at one end, possibly a read error. The chain has TRBV6-1 and TRBJ2-2, with a possible D match to TRBD2 (5 bases). Germline V gene sequence: CDR1 MNHNS, CDR2 SASEGT. CDR3 length equals 15 residues. CDR3 loop: CASREAVPRTGELFF. CDR3 DNA sequence: TGTGCCAGCAGGGAAGCGGTCCCGAGGACCGGGGAGCTGTTTTTT.

The rearrangement joins TRBV4-3 to TRBJ1-5; D possibly corresponds to TRBD1 (6 bases). Germline lookup yields CDR1 LGHNA and CDR2 YSLEER. The CDR3 runs 16 residues. Trimming took off 0 bases at V and 1 base at J, with 10 bases between the two ends. The CDR3 nucleotides read TGCGCCAGCAGCCAAGATAAAGGGGGAAGCAATCAGCCCCAGCATTTT. Translating gives CASSQDKGGSNQPQHF.

This chain joins TRBV7-3 and TRBJ2-2, with 8 bases lining up with TRBD2. Germline values: CDR1 SGHTA, CDR2 FQGTGA. The CDR3 length is 14 residues. The junction had 2 bases not matched to a gene; V was cut back by 1 base and J by 7 bases. The CDR3 bases are TGTGCCAGCAGCTTAATTAGCGGGGACGGGGAGCTGTTTTTT. As protein: CASSLISGDGELFF.

The chain has TRBV2 and TRBJ2-3, with D possibly TRBD2 on 5 matching bases. Trimming removed 7 bases at V and 0 bases at J, with 11 bases between. Germline V gene data show CDR1 as SNHLY and CDR2 as FYNNEI. CDR3 length: 14 amino acids. The CDR3 DNA follows: TGTGCCAGCATCGGCGGGCCTAGCACAGATACGCAGTATTTT. Translated: CASIGGPSTDTQYF. The full variable domain, in which reference TRBV2 and TRBJ2-3 provide the parts outside the CDR3, is EPEVTQTPSHQVTQMGQEVILRCVPISNHLYFYWYRQILGQKVEFLVSFYNNEISEKSEIFDDQFSVERPDGSNFTLKIRSTKLEDSAMYFCASIGGPSTDTQYFGPGTRLTVL.

The V call is TRBV5-4, the J call TRBJ2-5, with 7 bases lining up with TRBD1. This CDR3 is built from 16 residues. Trimming cost V 3 bases and J 2 bases; bases outside gene matches: 10. The germline V gene encodes CDR1 SGHNT and CDR2 YYREEE (reference sequence). Here the CDR3 reads CASSSPGQKGQETQYF. CDR3 in DNA: TGTGCCAGCAGCTCTCCGGGACAGAAGGGTCAAGAGACCCAGTACTTC.

The CDR3 bases are TGTGCCTGGAGTTATTTGAATGGCTACACCTTC. Translation gives CAWSYLNGYTF. V usage is TRBV30 and J usage is TRBJ1-2, with D uncertain. The CDR3 has 11 amino acids. Germline CDR1 and CDR2: GTSNPN and SVGIG (reference sequence). With 2 bases removed from V and 6 bases from J, the gap between germline ends came to 7 bases.

V gene TRBV18 combines with J gene TRBJ1-2; D possibly corresponds to TRBD1 (5 bases). With 1 base removed from V and 1 base from J, the gap between germline ends came to 13 bases. The length of the CDR3 is 16 residues. Germline V lookup: CDR1 KGHSH, CDR2 LQKENI. CDR3 in amino acids: CASSPQGRAINYGYTF. CDR3 coding DNA: TGTGCCAGCTCACCACAGGGACGGGCCATTAACTATGGCTACACCTTC.

CDR3 protein: CASSADRGIYGYTF. In nucleotides, the CDR3 is TGTGCCAGCAGTGCTGACAGGGGCATCTATGGCTACACCTTC. The genes are TRBV11-2 and TRBJ1-2; 8 bases are shared with TRBD1. Germline V gives CDR1 SGHAT, CDR2 FQNNGV. The V and J ends lost 6 bases and 4 bases, in that order; junction bases with no gene match: 7. The CDR3 has 14 residues.

The chain carries TRBV7-2 and TRBJ1-4, with 8 bases that match TRBD1. This CDR3 contains 17 residues. Germline V gene lookup returns CDR1 SGHTA and CDR2 FQGNSA. V shed 1 base and J 10 bases; nucleotides not matched to a gene: 14. The CDR3 DNA reads TGTGCCAGCAGCTTAGGTGACAGTGGGACAGGTCGGGTAAAACTGTTTTTT. This codes for CASSLGDSGTGRVKLFF.

V is TRBV4-2 and J is TRBJ1-3, with D possibly matching TRBD1 (6 bases). Deletions cut 4 bases from V and 0 bases from J, with 19 bases between. This CDR3 contains 18 residues. Per germline, CDR1 LGHNA and CDR2 YNFKEQ. The CDR3 protein is CASSPLGQTSNSGNTIYF. In DNA, the CDR3 is TGTGCCAGCAGCCCTCTTGGACAGACATCCAACTCTGGAAACACCATATATTTT.

The rearrangement uses TRBV11-3 and TRBJ1-1; maybe TRBD1 (5 bases). CDR1 is SGHNT, CDR2 YENEEA, per germline. Between the trimmed V and J ends, which lost 5 bases and 5 bases, there was a span of 15 bases. The CDR3 loop spans 14 amino acids. The CDR3 sequence is CASSPRQGQTEAFF. Here the CDR3 DNA reads TGTGCCAGCAGCCCGCGCCAGGGCCAGACTGAAGCTTTCTTT.

The rearrangement uses TRBV6-5 and TRBJ2-2, with D perhaps matching TRBD1 (6 bases). Germline V gives CDR1 MNHEY, CDR2 SVGAGI. V was clipped by 6 bases and J by 4 bases, with 15 bases between them. This CDR3 is 15 amino acids long. CDR3 bases: TGTGCCAGCAGCCAACCCGGGACAACCACCGGGGAGCTGTTTTTT. It translates to CASSQPGTTTGELFF.

The chain is built from TRBV27 and TRBJ1-2; 8 positions match TRBD1. V trimming: 2 bases; J trimming: 6 bases; junction bases outside the gene matches: 8. CDR1 is MNHEY and CDR2 is SMNVEV in the germline V gene (reference sequence). This CDR3 contains 15 residues. The CDR3 bases are TGTGCCAGCAGTTTAAGGCCAGGGGGCTTTAATGGCTACACCTTC. Its translation: CASSLRPGGFNGYTF.

The rearrangement uses TRBV30 and TRBJ2-3; a possible D gene is TRBD2 (5 bases). Deletions cut 3 bases from V and 8 bases from J, with 15 bases between. CDR1 and CDR2 from the germline V gene are GTSNPN and SVGIG (reference sequence). The CDR3 has 13 amino acids. The CDR3 reads CAWRPGITRTQYF. The CDR3 nucleotides are TGTGCCTGGAGGCCCGGGATTACTCGTACGCAGTATTTT.

The chain recombines TRBV7-3 with TRBJ2-1, with 10 positions matching TRBD1. Germline V gene lookup returns CDR1 SGHTA and CDR2 FQGTGA. The CDR3 has 14 amino acids. With V trimmed by 5 bases and J by 5 bases, 3 bases remained unmatched. The chain's CDR3 is CASSRGQGHNEQFF. The CDR3 bases are TGTGCCAGCAGCCGGGGACAGGGGCACAATGAGCAGTTCTTC.

This chain links TRBV6-6 with TRBJ1-1; D not certain. This CDR3 spans 14 amino acids. Germline CDR1 is MNHNY and CDR2 is SVGAGI (reference sequence). V shed 5 bases and J shed 1 base, with 11 bases lying between them. As DNA, the CDR3 is TGTGCCAGCAGTCGTTCGACGGGGAACACTGAAGCTTTCTTT. As protein: CASSRSTGNTEAFF.

V is TRBV25-1 and J is TRBJ1-4; D gene uncertain. Trimming shortened V by 2 bases and J by 2 bases, and 6 bases separated the two germline ends. Per germline, CDR1 MGHDK and CDR2 SYGVNS. This CDR3 spans 14 amino acids. In DNA form, the CDR3 reads TGTGCCAGCAGTGAAAAAGGGACTAATGAAAAACTGTTTTTT. Its protein is CASSEKGTNEKLFF.

The chain employs TRBV5-8 and TRBJ2-7; tentative D call: TRBD2 (6 bases). Germline CDR1 reads SGHTS; CDR2 reads YDEGEE. With 4 bases removed from V and 0 bases from J, the gap between germline ends came to 20 bases. The CDR3 sequence is 17 residues long. CDR3 sequence: CASSLNQLAGPSYEQYV. The CDR3 region has the DNA TGTGCCAGCAGCCTCAATCAACTGGCGGGGCCCTCCTACGAGCAGTACGTC.

This chain uses TRBV6-2 or TRBV6-3 with TRBJ2-7; D is unclear. Trimming removed 0 bases at V and 3 bases at J, with 6 bases between. The CDR3 is made up of 13 amino acids. The germline V gene encodes CDR1 MNHEY and CDR2 SVGEGT. CDR3 DNA: TGTGCCAGCAGTTACTCAGAGTACTACGAGCAGTACTTC. Its translation: CASSYSEYYEQYF.

The chain has TRBV7-9 and TRBJ1-3, with a weak D call TRBD1 (5 bases). The CDR3 has 15 residues. Germline loops: CDR1 SEHNR, CDR2 FQNEAQ (reference sequence). The V end lost 5 bases, the J end lost 0 bases, and 11 bases lay between the germline ends. The CDR3 DNA follows: TGTGCCAGCAGCGTGGGACGGCTCTCTGGAAACACCATATATTTT. This translates into CASSVGRLSGNTIYF.

V is TRBV29-1 and J is TRBJ2-3; 7 bases fit TRBD1. From germline, CDR1 is SQVTM and CDR2 ANQGSEA. V lost 7 bases, J lost 1 base, and 17 bases stayed unmatched. CDR3 length equals 17 residues. The CDR3 coding sequence is TGCAGCGCCTTTACCCTAGGACAGGACGCAGGCACAGATACGCAGTATTTT. This sequence encodes CSAFTLGQDAGTDTQYF.

CDR3 DNA sequence: TGTGCCAGCAGCTACTATCAAAGCACAGATACGCAGTATTTT. Protein: CASSYYQSTDTQYF. This rearrangement joins TRBV7-2 to TRBJ2-3; D unresolved. Germline CDR1 SGHTA, CDR2 FQGNSA. The CDR3 runs 14 residues. V lost 4 bases and J lost 0, with 8 bases in between.

This clone appeared once. This chain connects TRBV4-3 to TRBJ1-1; 7 bases align to TRBD1. V was pared by 4 bases and J by 2 bases, with 16 bases of the junction left unmatched. The CDR3 runs to 18 residues. The germline V gene has CDR1 LGHNA and CDR2 YSLEER. The CDR3 is CASSLLPGDRAINTEAFF. The CDR3 DNA follows: TGCGCCAGCAGCCTCCTCCCGGGCGACAGGGCTATTAACACTGAAGCTTTCTTT.